The source of this TCR beta chain is a study of cytomegalovirus exposure and HLA in healthy donors (dated by TCRdb to about 2017). Background on the whole study: An earlier analysis of some 500 of the donors reported approximately 270 Gb of sequence data and 100 million to 140 million unique TCR beta sequences from around 200 million T cells. Roughly 300 gigabases of sequencing data and tens of millions of unique TCR sequences were included in an early release covering 550 to 650 HLA-typed donors. The genetic ancestry cluster associated with self-reported Caucasian donors included around four fifths of the 350 to 500 genotyped donors. The study aimed to test whether cataloging public T cell receptors could reveal signatures of past pathogen exposure. The study profiled the T cell repertoires of some 610 subjects by immunosequencing and related them to cytomegalovirus serostatus. Besides the first cohort of under 700 subjects, a separate validation cohort made up of around 120 different subjects was used. High-throughput TCR immunosequencing, statistical association of individual TCRs with disease status, and machine learning were combined to predict cytomegalovirus infection status. In a later analysis, previously published TCR beta repertoires from fewer than 750 donors were re-analyzed and high-resolution HLA genotyping was added so that TCR occurrence patterns could be studied. The later analysis used no new phenotypic data to find candidate immune exposures, relying instead on TCR beta sequences and their occurrence across donors. To decide whether each TCR beta V gene segment behaved as functional or pseudogenic, an earlier analysis of some 600 of the donors relied on high-throughput TCR beta sequencing. Donor age, sex, ethnicity and CMV serostatus were compiled together with the repertoire data. A later genetic analysis took genome-wide SNP genotypes for about 65% of the 666 donors and used that subset as a discovery cohort. All discovery cohort repertoires had been generated using a single sequencing platform. Class I and class II HLA loci were covered by the typing at four-digit resolution. The number of donors typed differed by locus, with about 629-630 for A, B, C, DRB1 and DQB1, roughly 550 for DQA1, over 600 for DPA1, and roughly 450 for DPB1. Four or five DR-DQ haplotypes were treated as single units for association and clustering because of strong linkage in the cohort. On average, around 240,000 unique TCR beta nucleotide sequences were sequenced per donor among 398 genotyped donors of the cohort, with about 17% of those sequences being non-productive. What the research found in general, with its limitations: In the study, approximately 160 TCR beta chains were listed as associated with cytomegalovirus. Specific HLA alleles were associated with roughly 16,000 TCR beta sequences at a false discovery rate of 0.05 in a later analysis. Linkage disequilibrium might explain the correlated functional status among segregating V segments, but an unknown experimental factor could not be excluded. A later genetic analysis reported fewer N-insertions in productive TCRs among donors in an Asian-associated ancestry cluster than the 666-donor mean. When HLA alleles, especially DR and DQ, strongly co-occurred, attributing TCR associations to individual alleles was difficult. A further reported finding was that TCR beta sequences accurately predicted the HLA-A and HLA-B alleles for most subjects in the first cohort. In a later analysis, HLA-associated TCR beta chains were found to be more clonally expanded and to have lower generation probabilities than equally common non-associated chains. Cytomegalovirus status was reported to be diagnosed by the classifier with high specificity and sensitivity in both the original and validation cohorts. Most TCR sequences were observed very rarely across donors, whereas some public TCRs were present in many individuals. Because some donors lacked HLA typing at each locus, the association tests relied only on the typed subset. V-gene and J-gene trimming of TCR beta chains was associated with a missense DCLRE1C variant in a later genetic analysis, and the association was replicated in an independent cohort. Most CMV-associated TCR beta chains appeared to be HLA-restricted in a later analysis, and the HLA associations seemed to be driven largely by CMV exposure. Broadly in line with IMGT annotations, most TCR beta V segments showed up in productive rearrangements about 87% or about 30% of the time in an earlier analysis of around 600 of the donors. According to the authors, the approach could potentially be generalized to other disease states and immunological phenotypes. The 87-base-pair reads could not distinguish some IMGT-functional V segments, including TRBV6-2 and TRBV6-3, so those segments were excluded. CMV serostatus was the only immune exposure information available for the cohort. A group of highly shared sequence variants was considered likely to be a technical artifact of the sequencing pipeline. Several of the top co-occurrence clusters appeared to be linked to parvovirus B19, influenza, CMV and Epstein-Barr virus, according to a later analysis. According to a later analysis, TCR association rates differed among HLA loci, with DRB1 alleles showing the most associated TCRs and HLA-C alleles showing the fewest. The cohort was sequenced for TCR beta chains only, and without alpha or paired-chain data the features that could be detected were limited. A few of the identified cytomegalovirus-associated TCR beta chains were confirmed in vitro to be specific for cytomegalovirus antigens. The earlier analysis of approximately 590 of the donors excluded roughly 16 rarely observed V segments, including chromosome 9 orphons, because counts were too low. Presence/absence analyses assumed roughly uniform sequencing depth across donors, an assumption that may not hold.

CDR1 and CDR2 are drawn from the germline V gene (reference sequence): MNHEY, SMNVEV. V lost 6 bases and J lost 3 bases, and the count of bases not matched to a germline gene is 23. From cysteine to phenylalanine, the CDR3 is 20 amino acids long. Solely the CDR3 DNA is kept, with 60 bases framed from the first base. Comments on this clone: Its binding antigen is unknown. No base quality information exists; no much larger clone differs at one position.

In total, over 600 healthy bone marrow donors made up the cohort. All cohort members were sampled while nominally healthy, although unrecorded immune exposures were likely present. The donor was CMV seronegative and was included in the group of approximately 350 seronegative cohort members. A peripheral blood sample was provided by each donor, and peripheral blood mononuclear cells were used for TCR beta sequencing. Genomic DNA was extracted from the blood cell samples with the Qiagen DNeasy Blood Extraction Kit. The library was prepared using the immunoSEQ multiplex PCR assay. For the multiplex PCR, a mixture combining 60 forward primers for TCR Vbeta segments and 13 reverse primers for TCR Jbeta segments was used. Amplification of the CDR3 region of rearranged TCR beta genes was performed with a multiplex PCR assay on genomic DNA. Amplified TCR beta libraries were sequenced as 87-base-pair reads on the Illumina HiSeq System. In the source study's methods: In a later analysis, tens of millions of unique TCR beta chains were counted across the 650 to 700 repertoires, and around 11 million of these chains were shared by at least two donors. A nearest-neighbor algorithm error-corrected the raw reads and collapsed the reads into unique sequences, merging closely related sequences to remove PCR and sequencing errors. Alignment of CDR3 sequences to IMGT reference sequences was used to assign V, D and J gene segments. For a sequence to be retained, a match of at least six nucleotides was required to both a V gene segment and a J gene segment. A rearrangement counted as productive if the CDR3 had no stop codons and remained in frame with V and J, and every other rearrangement counted as non-productive. Following IMGT convention, CDR3 was defined as the stretch from the second conserved V-encoded cysteine to the conserved J-encoded phenylalanine. Sequences without an unambiguous match to a single V gene segment were excluded from the earlier analysis of over 500 of the donors. In an earlier analysis of more than 500 of the donors, a V segment was called functional when productive rearrangements were above 56.7%, and segregating when the standard deviation between donors exceeded 5%. To diagnose cytomegalovirus status from the catalog of TCR beta chain sequences, a statistical classification framework was built. V and J gene assignment, in a later analysis, came from comparing TCR nucleotide sequences with IMGT/GENE-DB human TR gene sequences. The TCRdist pipeline was used in a later analysis to assign CDR3 sequences and most-parsimonious VDJ recombination scenarios. In a later analysis, each TCR beta chain was defined by its CDR3 amino acid sequence together with its V-gene family, and reads without a unique V-gene family were excluded. As a way to deal with suspected cross-contamination and a sequencing artifact, a later analysis dropped 450 to 600 nucleotide sequences that were highly shared and had low generation probability. In a later analysis, a clonal expansion index for each public chain was calculated from normalized within-repertoire ranks of inferred template counts. A later analysis computed generation probabilities with a VDJ recombination model fitted to out-of-frame rearrangements, and checked the results against IGoR. In a later analysis, TCR-TCR, TCR-HLA and TCR-CMV co-occurrence was scored with hypergeometric tests, and a repertoire-size bias correction was applied to TCR pairs. A later analysis estimated false discovery rates by permuting HLA or CMV assignments 20 times. In a later analysis, co-occurring TCRs were grouped using DBSCAN, with TCRdist sequence similarity added in when clustering inside HLA-allele-positive subsets. For co-occurrence clustering, repertoires with fewer than 30,000 or more than 120,000 public chains were excluded, along with a handful of repertoires with anomalous nucleotide sharing. TCRdb carries this immuneACCESS record with in-frame sequences only. Its versions omit some clonotypes, under half of them owing to an unresolved V gene in the studies checked, with the rest unexplained. The V and J calls and clone size come from that table; D and trimming were worked out from the DNA. The sample profile shows around 200,000 clones; 65% to 90% of them were found once. The ten largest account for about 1.4% of the sample.

The chain employs TRBV27 and TRBJ1-2, with TRBD1 identical over 9 junction bases. The source of this sequence is a girl aged 10-17 years in good health and CMV-seronegative. The sample consisted of PBMCs. The CDR3 protein sequence reads: CASRPYASRDRVGSYYGYTF. The sequence in DNA is TGTGCCAGCAGGCCCTACGCTTCACGGGACAGGGTTGGCTCGTACTATGGCTACACCTTC.